This TCR beta chain was obtained from a study of blood T cell repertoires in COVID-19. Sequencing used immunoSEQ multiplex PCR; TCRdb keeps in-frame clones, though not all of them. The profile shows about 260,000 clones, about 87% of them singletons. The TCR originated in a woman aged 45-59 years with acute or convalescent COVID-19. The sample consisted of peripheral blood.

DNA for the CDR3: TGTGCCAGTAGTTCCGGACAGAGCATATACTACAATGAGCAGTTCTTC. Translated, it gives CASSSGQSIYYNEQFF. The J gene is TRBJ2-1, the V gene TRBV19; D is perhaps TRBD1 (6 bases). This CDR3 has 16 amino acids. CDR1 and CDR2 (germline): LNHDA, SQIVND (reference sequence). V lost 5 bases to trimming and J lost 3 bases, with 17 bases between them.